Presented here are 9 T cell receptor beta chains from one specimen sequenced in a study of T cells in Graves' hyperthyroidism and ophthalmopathy. The CDR3 regions of TCR beta were amplified from RNA transcripts. HTBI primers were the set used in a first-round RT-PCR of the TCR CDR3. TCRdb re-derived calls from the multiplex PCR reads in MiXCR, one entry per CDR3 protein. The table has 250,000 to 300,000 distinct CDR3 sequences, roughly 13% seen once. The specimen sequenced was blood. These receptors came from a woman between 40 and 50 years old with Graves' hyperthyroidism.

The chain employs TRBV6-1 and TRBJ2-2; 15 bases are shared with TRBD2. This CDR3 comprises 19 residues. Germline V CDR1 and CDR2: MNHNS, SASEGT. The junction had 12 bases not matched to a gene; V was cut back by 10 bases and J by 0 bases. The CDR3 nucleotides are TGTGCCACCGACTCCGGGACTAGCGGGAGGCCCTCGAACACCGGGGAGCTGTTTTTT. This translates into CATDSGTSGRPSNTGELFF.

The CDR3 nucleotides read TGTGCCAGTAGTTACCTGTTTTGGCGGGACAGCTCCTACGAGCAGTACTTC. Protein sequence: CASSYLFWRDSSYEQYF. V usage is TRBV19 and J usage is TRBJ2-7; D may be TRBD1 (7 bases). Per germline, CDR1 LNHDA and CDR2 SQIVND (reference sequence). Deletions cut 5 bases from V and 0 bases from J, with 20 bases between. The CDR3 spans 17 residues.

This clonotype was seen only a few times. The V and J genes are TRBV7-9 and TRBJ2-1; 9 bases match TRBD2. There are 11 residues in the CDR3. The V gene's germline CDR1 is SEHNR and CDR2 FQNEAQ (reference sequence). CDR3 DNA sequence: TGTGCTAGCGGGGGCGGATGGGAGCAGTTCTTC. Amino acids: CASGGGWEQFF.

This clonotype was counted ten times or more. J is TRBJ2-7 and V is TRBV28; 7 nucleotides match TRBD1. In germline, CDR1 is MDHEN, CDR2 SYDVKM. The CDR3 is 13 amino acids. The V segment lost 3 bases and the J segment 5 bases; nucleotides outside the gene matches: 4. The CDR3 DNA is TGTGCCAGCAGTTTGACAGGGAATGACGAGCAGTACTTC. Its translation: CASSLTGNDEQYF.

This clonotype has ten or more counts. V gene TRBV3-1 combines with J gene TRBJ1-5; D gene unclear. Germline lookup yields CDR1 LGHDT and CDR2 YNNKEL (reference sequence). Deletions cut 3 bases from V and 0 bases from J, with 12 bases between. This CDR3 is 16 amino acids long. CDR3 amino acids: CASSQADGYSNQPQHF. In DNA form, the CDR3 reads TGTGCCAGCAGCCAGGCGGACGGGTATAGCAATCAGCCCCAGCATTTT.

This clonotype was seen repeatedly, ten times or more. V is TRBV24-1 and J is TRBJ1-5, with no clear D. Trimming stripped 10 bases from V and 0 bases from J, with 12 bases between. Germline values: CDR1 KGHDR, CDR2 SFDVKD. The CDR3 covers 14 residues. Here the CDR3 DNA reads TGTGCCACTGAGGACGGTTATAGCAATCAGCCCCAGCATTTT. Amino acids: CATEDGYSNQPQHF.

This chain uses TRBV20-1 with TRBJ1-2, with D tentatively TRBD1 (6 bases). With 2 bases removed from V and 8 bases from J, the gap between germline ends came to 15 bases. The CDR3 runs to 13 residues. Per germline, CDR1 DFQATT and CDR2 SNEGSKA (reference sequence). DNA of the CDR3: TGCAGTGCTAGAATGGGGGGCTCGGGGGGCTACACCTTC. This encodes CSARMGGSGGYTF.

This clonotype has at least ten counts. The chain is built from TRBV3-1 and TRBJ1-1, with D hard to call. Germline values: CDR1 LGHDT, CDR2 YNNKEL (reference sequence). The CDR3 runs to 12 residues. The V and J ends lost 1 base and 8 bases respectively, with 8 bases between them. CDR3 DNA: TGTGCCAGCAGCCAAGGTAGTGACGAAGCTTTCTTT. Translating gives CASSQGSDEAFF.

This sequence joins TRBV7-9 and TRBJ1-2; D is ambiguous. V lost 4 bases, J lost 0 bases, and 15 bases lay in between. CDR3 length: 16 residues. CDR1 is SEHNR and CDR2 is FQNEAQ in the germline V gene (reference sequence). CDR3 bases: TGTGCCAGCAGCTCTCCCGAACGGGGAGCTAACTATGGCTACACCTTC. Amino acid sequence: CASSSPERGANYGYTF.